These 27 T cell receptor beta chains were all obtained from the same sample, sequenced in a study of blood T cell repertoires in COVID-19. Profiled with immunoSEQ multiplex PCR; TCRdb holds only in-frame clones, not every one. This sample carries 200,000 to 250,000 clones, 80% to 85% of them seen once, and the ten largest clones take about a sixth. Sequencing input: peripheral blood. The source is a woman at least 80 years old with active or convalescent COVID-19.

This chain links TRBV7-2 with TRBJ2-5; D is perhaps TRBD1 (6 bases). The CDR3 is 13 residues long. From germline, CDR1 is SGHTA and CDR2 FQGNSA. With 4 bases removed from V and 5 bases from J, the gap between germline ends came to 11 bases. For the CDR3, the DNA is TGTGCCAGCAGCTACAGGGTGGGGGAGACCCAGTACTTC. Amino acids: CASSYRVGETQYF.

The chain couples TRBV28 to TRBJ1-4; maybe TRBD1 (6 bases). The V end lost 5 bases, the J end lost 8 bases, and 9 bases lay between the germline ends. Looked up from germline, CDR1 is MDHEN and CDR2 is SYDVKM. The CDR3 loop spans 12 amino acids. The CDR3, as DNA: TGTGCCAGCAGTCCGGGACAAGAAAAACTGTTTTTT. Translation gives CASSPGQEKLFF.

The genes are TRBV6-2 or TRBV6-3 and TRBJ2-3; D is undetermined. Trimming removed 0 bases at V and 0 bases at J, with 10 bases between. Germline V gene data show CDR1 as MNHEY and CDR2 as SVGEGT. There are 16 residues in the CDR3. CDR3 nucleotides: TGTGCCAGCAGTTACTCTGCTGTGGCTAGCACAGATACGCAGTATTTT. Amino acid sequence: CASSYSAVASTDTQYF.

The gene calls are TRBV6-5 and TRBJ1-3; 8 bases align to TRBD1. With V trimmed by 5 bases and J by 0 bases, 3 bases remained unmatched. This CDR3 has 15 amino acids. Per the germline V gene, CDR1 is MNHEY and CDR2 is SVGAGI. Written as DNA, the CDR3 is TGTGCCAGCAGTCGGACAGGGCACTCTGGAAACACCATATATTTT. This encodes CASSRTGHSGNTIYF.

The V gene is TRBV28, the J gene TRBJ1-3; no clear D. The V end lost 3 bases, the J end lost 0 bases, and 6 bases lay between the germline ends. The CDR3 covers 14 residues. Germline CDR1 is MDHEN and CDR2 is SYDVKM. The CDR3 loop reads CASSFGSSGNTIYF. In DNA form, the CDR3 reads TGTGCCAGCAGTTTTGGTAGCTCTGGAAACACCATATATTTT.

The chain employs TRBV7-2 and TRBJ2-3; D remains unclear. V gave up 1 base and J gave up 6 bases, with 8 bases separating them. The germline V gene encodes CDR1 SGHTA and CDR2 FQGNSA. This CDR3 comprises 13 residues. CDR3 protein: CASSLVLMDTQYF. Here the CDR3 DNA reads TGTGCCAGCAGCTTAGTTCTTATGGATACGCAGTATTTT. Looking up the rest from reference TRBV7-2 and TRBJ2-3 gives the full variable domain: GAGVSQSPSNKVTEKGKDVELRCDPISGHTALYWYRQSLGQGLEFLIYFQGNSAPDKSGLPSDRFSAERTGGSVSTLTIQRTQQEDSAVYLCASSLVLMDTQYFGPGTRLTVL.

A few counts support this clone. The J gene is TRBJ1-5, the V gene TRBV7-9; D gene unclear. The germline V and J ends were trimmed by 5 bases and 3 bases, with 11 bases remaining between them. In germline, CDR1 is SEHNR, CDR2 FQNEAQ (reference sequence). The CDR3 spans 14 residues. CDR3 protein: CASSPRGYNQPQHF. As DNA, the CDR3 is TGTGCCAGCAGCCCGCGAGGTTACAATCAGCCCCAGCATTTT. The full variable domain, rest sourced from reference TRBV7-9 and TRBJ1-5, is DTGVSQNPRHKITKRGQNVTFRCDPISEHNRLYWYRQTLGQGPEFLTYFQNEAQLEKSRLLSDRFSAERPKGSFSTLEIQRTEQGDSAMYLCASSPRGYNQPQHFGDGTRLSIL.

A few counts support this clone. The chain employs TRBV9 and TRBJ2-1, with 12 bases fitting TRBD2. The trim removed 3 bases at V and 6 bases at J, leaving 13 bases unmatched. This CDR3 spans 18 amino acids. CDR1 is SGDLS and CDR2 is YYNGEE in the germline V gene. The CDR3 bases are TGTGCCAGCAGCGGACTAGCGGGAGATTGGCGTTCTAGCAATGAGCAGTTCTTC. It codes for CASSGLAGDWRSSNEQFF.

The V call is TRBV5-1, the J call TRBJ1-1; 7 nucleotides agree with TRBD1. Germline lookup yields CDR1 SGHRS and CDR2 YFSETQ. The CDR3 totals 15 residues. V trimming: 5 bases; J trimming: 0 bases; junction bases outside the gene matches: 7. The CDR3 region has the DNA TGCGCCAGCAGGGTGTCAGGGGGAATGAACACTGAAGCTTTCTTT. Translating it yields CASRVSGGMNTEAFF.

The chain has TRBV5-1 and TRBJ2-7, with 8 bases that match TRBD2. This CDR3 region has 16 residues. V shed 0 bases, J shed 0 bases, and the junction held 5 bases outside the gene matches. Per the germline V gene, CDR1 is SGHRS and CDR2 is YFSETQ. The CDR3, as DNA: TGCGCCAGCAGCTTGGGAGTAGCGGGGAACTCCTACGAGCAGTACTTC. It specifies CASSLGVAGNSYEQYF. Full variable domain (outside the CDR3, taken from reference TRBV5-1 and TRBJ2-7): KAGVTQTPRYLIKTRGQQVTLSCSPISGHRSVSWYQQTPGQGLQFLFEYFSETQRNKGNFPGRFSGRQFSNSRSEMNVSTLELGDSALYLCASSLGVAGNSYEQYFGPGTRLTVT.

This clone came up once. The chain carries TRBV6-5 and TRBJ2-3; possibly TRBD1 for D (6 bases). Trimming stripped 2 bases from V and 1 base from J, with 10 bases between. This CDR3 spans 15 amino acids. Germline V gives CDR1 MNHEY, CDR2 SVGAGI. The CDR3 region is CASSYGDTRTDTQYF. The DNA of the CDR3 is TGTGCCAGCAGTTACGGGGACACCCGCACAGATACGCAGTATTTT.

The chain employs TRBV12-3 or TRBV12-4 and TRBJ1-2; D is unclear. V was trimmed by 6 bases and J by 11 bases, leaving 16 bases between them. This CDR3 is 12 amino acids long. This CDR3 is CASSKEGRNYTF. The DNA for the CDR3 is TGTGCCAGCAGCAAAGAGGGCAGAAATTACACCTTC.

The chain is built from TRBV28 and TRBJ2-1; D gene uncertain. The CDR3 runs to 12 residues. Germline V lookup: CDR1 MDHEN, CDR2 SYDVKM. Trimming stripped 7 bases from V and 5 bases from J, with 9 bases between. CDR3 region: CASMAENNEQFF. In DNA form, the CDR3 reads TGTGCCAGCATGGCAGAAAACAATGAGCAGTTCTTC.

The chain links TRBV30 to TRBJ2-7; unclear D gene. Germline lookup yields CDR1 GTSNPN and CDR2 SVGIG (reference sequence). This CDR3 has 14 residues. Trimming left V 3 bases short and J 2 bases short, with 14 bases between. The CDR3 nucleotides are TGTGCCTGGAGCTACGCACGACTGGCCTACGAGCAGTACTTC. It encodes CAWSYARLAYEQYF.

A word on this clone: One end of the junction varies from germline; a read error may be responsible. The chain recombines TRBV2 with TRBJ2-1; 15 bases align to TRBD2. The germline V gene encodes CDR1 SNHLY and CDR2 FYNNEI. This CDR3 spans 17 amino acids. The CDR3 loop is CASSEQGPGLAGGPLVF. CDR3 bases: TGTGCCAGCAGTGAACAAGGCCCGGGACTAGCGGGAGGTCCCCTGGTCTTC. Full variable domain (missing parts from reference TRBV2 and TRBJ2-1): EPEVTQTPSHQVTQMGQEVILRCVPISNHLYFYWYRQILGQKVEFLVSFYNNEISEKSEIFDDQFSVERPDGSNFTLKIRSTKLEDSAMYFCASSEQGPGLAGGPLVFGPGTRLTVL.

The chain has TRBV7-2 and TRBJ2-3, with D possibly TRBD1 on 5 matching bases. CDR1 SGHTA and CDR2 FQGNSA come from the germline V gene. V shed 10 bases and J shed 4 bases, with 12 bases lying between them. The CDR3 has 12 amino acids. As DNA, the CDR3 is TGTGCCACAGGTTGGGGCGCAGATACGCAGTATTTT. Amino acid sequence: CATGWGADTQYF.

The rearrangement joins TRBV3-1 (or the pseudogene TRBV3-2) to TRBJ2-2; the match to TRBD2 covers 7 bases. V lost 2 bases, J lost 1 base, and 4 bases stayed unmatched. The CDR3 has 16 residues. Germline V gene data show CDR1 as LGHDT and CDR2 as YNNKEL (reference sequence). CDR3 amino acids: CASSQPSGVNTGELFF. CDR3 DNA sequence: TGTGCCAGCAGCCAACCAAGCGGGGTGAACACCGGGGAGCTGTTTTTT.

The gene calls are TRBV18 and TRBJ2-5; the match to TRBD2 covers 8 bases. V lost 2 bases and J lost 4; bases outside the gene matches: 15. Germline V CDR1 and CDR2: KGHSH, LQKENI. This CDR3 region has 18 residues. The CDR3 protein is CASSPEGLAGLGRETQYF. DNA of the CDR3: TGTGCCAGCTCACCAGAGGGCCTAGCGGGCCTAGGGAGAGAGACCCAGTACTTC.

The chain is built from TRBV3-1 (or the pseudogene TRBV3-2) and TRBJ1-2; the match to TRBD1 covers 7 bases. The CDR3 has 16 amino acids. The germline V gene encodes CDR1 LGHDT and CDR2 YNNKEL (reference sequence). V lost 4 bases and J lost 3; bases outside the gene matches: 11. CDR3 in amino acids: CASSPSHKTGYYGYTF. The DNA for the CDR3 is TGTGCCAGCAGCCCTTCCCATAAGACAGGGTACTATGGCTACACCTTC.

This rearrangement joins TRBV5-1 to TRBJ1-2, with 9 bases matching TRBD1. CDR3 length: 14 residues. The trim removed 0 bases at V and 4 bases at J, leaving 1 base unmatched. Germline lookup yields CDR1 SGHRS and CDR2 YFSETQ. The CDR3 sequence: CASSLGQGGYGYTF. CDR3 DNA: TGCGCCAGCAGCTTGGGACAGGGGGGCTATGGCTACACCTTC.

The gene calls are TRBV15 and TRBJ1-1, with D possibly TRBD1 on 5 matching bases. Trimming left V 3 bases short and J 1 base short, with 6 bases between. Germline V gives CDR1 LNHNV, CDR2 YYDKDF (reference sequence). The CDR3 is made up of 13 amino acids. This chain's CDR3 is CATSRDKNTEAFF. CDR3 bases: TGTGCCACCAGCAGGGACAAGAACACTGAAGCTTTCTTT.

The V gene is TRBV7-3, the J gene TRBJ2-7; the match to TRBD1 covers 10 bases. CDR3 length: 13 residues. J gave up 7 bases and V 5 bases, and 5 bases lay outside the gene matches. Germline-derived CDR1 and CDR2 are SGHTA and FQGTGA. The CDR3 is CASSTGQGEEQYF. The CDR3 DNA sequence: TGTGCCAGCAGCACCGGACAGGGGGAAGAGCAGTACTTC.

This clone was detected only once. The V gene is TRBV7-8, the J gene TRBJ2-7, with D tentatively TRBD2 (6 bases). CDR1 and CDR2 from the germline V gene are SGHVS and FQNEAQ. There are 13 residues in the CDR3. The V and J ends lost 4 bases and 6 bases respectively, with 13 bases between them. Here the CDR3 reads CASSSWGRLEQYF. CDR3 nucleotides: TGTGCCAGCAGCTCCTGGGGGAGGCTCGAGCAGTACTTC.

CDR3 in DNA: TGTGCCAGCAGGGTCGGACAGGGAGGGACTGAAGCTTTCTTT. It translates to CASRVGQGGTEAFF. The chain joins TRBV2 to TRBJ1-1, with 8 bases lining up with TRBD1. Trimming removed 6 bases from V and 5 bases from J; junction bases left unmatched: 8. Germline CDR1 is SNHLY and CDR2 is FYNNEI. The CDR3 covers 14 residues.

This chain connects TRBV5-4 to TRBJ1-2; D is uncertain. Germline assignment: CDR1 SGHNT and CDR2 YYREEE (reference sequence). Deletions cut 0 bases from V and 4 bases from J, with 4 bases between. The CDR3 runs 12 residues. CDR3 residues: CASSLDGYGYTF. CDR3 in DNA: TGTGCCAGCAGCTTGGACGGCTATGGCTACACCTTC.

The chain employs TRBV6-5 and TRBJ2-7, with 8 nucleotides matching TRBD2. The germline V gene encodes CDR1 MNHEY and CDR2 SVGAGI. The CDR3 is 14 residues long. V shed 10 bases, J shed 3 bases, and the junction held 11 bases outside the gene matches. This CDR3 is CATRGSGSIYEQYF. The CDR3 DNA reads as TGTGCCACCCGCGGGAGCGGGAGTATCTACGAGCAGTACTTC.

This chain connects TRBV11-3 to TRBJ2-7; 15 bases align to TRBD2. Trimming at V came to 1 base and at J to 7 bases, leaving 8 bases not matched to a gene. The CDR3 has 17 amino acids. Germline V gene sequence: CDR1 SGHNT, CDR2 YENEEA. The CDR3 sequence: CASSLGRTSGGAGEQYF. The CDR3 region has the DNA TGTGCCAGCAGCTTAGGTCGGACTAGCGGGGGGGCTGGAGAGCAGTACTTC.